These T cell receptor beta chains were read from a single sample in a study of T cells in Graves' hyperthyroidism and ophthalmopathy. In TCRdb, the multiplex PCR reads were re-called with MiXCR into one record per CDR3 protein. The sample includes a few hundred thousand distinct CDR3 sequences, 12% to 15% of them seen just once. The sequencing sample was made of blood. The origin of the receptors is a woman aged 40 to 50 with Graves' hyperthyroidism. Both conserved end residues are part of each CDR3.

V,J,CDR3
TRBV24-1,TRBJ2-2,CSLTSEGHTGELFF
TRBV20-1,TRBJ2-6,CSAPALSGANVLTF
TRBV24-1,TRBJ2-4,CATSWETGWPKNIQYF
TRBV12-5,TRBJ2-7,CASGLSNTGPMEQYF
TRBV5-4,TRBJ2-2,CASAKSAGGQVGELFF
TRBV5-1,TRBJ2-1,CASSLDGSYNEQFF
TRBV7-9,TRBJ2-4,CASSRTGWDIQYF
TRBV6-1,TRBJ1-1,CASSEGKSTEAFF
TRBV28,TRBJ2-5,CASSFYTSSSGRGETQYF
TRBV2,TRBJ1-6,CASSEDIYSPLHF
TRBV28,TRBJ1-1,CASKPGTMNTEAFF
TRBV14,TRBJ2-2,CASSQDPRLAIANTGELFF
TRBV9,TRBJ1-2,CASSGTGTNGYTF
TRBV20-1,TRBJ2-2,CSARDPGTGMAGELFF
TRBV9,TRBJ2-1,CASSVELDYNEQFF
TRBV19,TRBJ2-7,CASSTLSSPSYEQYF
TRBV29-1,TRBJ2-1,CSVDKGWNEQFF
TRBV12-3/TRBV12-4,TRBJ2-1,CASSSYYSGRAGNEQFF
TRBV14,TRBJ2-5,CASSHPYTAGEETQYF
TRBV11-3,TRBJ2-3,CASSQTHQDTQYF
TRBV15,TRBJ2-1,CATSRALAGDNEQFF